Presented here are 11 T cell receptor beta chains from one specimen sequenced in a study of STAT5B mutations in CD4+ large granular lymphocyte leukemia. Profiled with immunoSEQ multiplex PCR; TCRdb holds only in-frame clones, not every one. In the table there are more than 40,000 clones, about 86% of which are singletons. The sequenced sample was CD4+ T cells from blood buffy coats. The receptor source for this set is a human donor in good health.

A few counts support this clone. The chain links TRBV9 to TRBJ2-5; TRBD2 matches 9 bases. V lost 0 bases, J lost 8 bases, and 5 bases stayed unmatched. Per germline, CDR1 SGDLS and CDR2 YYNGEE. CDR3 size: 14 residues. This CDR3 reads CASSVDPSGDTQYF. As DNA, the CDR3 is TGTGCCAGCAGCGTAGATCCTAGCGGGGATACCCAGTACTTC.

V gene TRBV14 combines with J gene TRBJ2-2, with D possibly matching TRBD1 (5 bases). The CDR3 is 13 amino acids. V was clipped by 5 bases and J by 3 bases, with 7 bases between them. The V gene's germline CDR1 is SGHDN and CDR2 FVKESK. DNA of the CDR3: TGTGCCAGCAGCAAACAGGACACCGGGGAGCTGTTTTTT. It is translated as CASSKQDTGELFF.

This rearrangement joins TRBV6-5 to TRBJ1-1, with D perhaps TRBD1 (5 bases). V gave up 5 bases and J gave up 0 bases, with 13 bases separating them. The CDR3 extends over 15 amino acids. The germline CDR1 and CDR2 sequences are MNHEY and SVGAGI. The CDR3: CASSPLGGMNTEAFF. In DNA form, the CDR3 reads TGTGCCAGCAGTCCCTTGGGGGGGATGAACACTGAAGCTTTCTTT.

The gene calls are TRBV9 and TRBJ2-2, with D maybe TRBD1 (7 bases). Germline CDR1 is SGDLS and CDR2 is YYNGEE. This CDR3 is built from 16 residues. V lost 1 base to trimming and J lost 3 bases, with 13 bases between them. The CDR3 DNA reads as TGTGCCAGCAGCGTATCGGGGGACAGCTACACCGGGGAGCTGTTTTTT. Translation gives CASSVSGDSYTGELFF.

CDR3 DNA sequence: TGTGCCTGGAGTGGGACAGGGGCGGGCACCGGGGAGCTGTTTTTT. Residues: CAWSGTGAGTGELFF. J is TRBJ2-2 and V is TRBV30; TRBD1 matches 9 bases. The CDR3 length is 15 residues. J was trimmed by 4 bases and V by 1 base; bases with no gene match: 4. The germline V gene has CDR1 GTSNPN and CDR2 SVGIG (reference sequence).

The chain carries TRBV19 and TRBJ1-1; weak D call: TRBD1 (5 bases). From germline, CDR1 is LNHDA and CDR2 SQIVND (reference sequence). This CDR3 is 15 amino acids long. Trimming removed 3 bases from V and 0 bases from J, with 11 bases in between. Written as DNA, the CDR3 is TGTGCCAGTAGTATTTCCACAGGTATGAACACTGAAGCTTTCTTT. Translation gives CASSISTGMNTEAFF.

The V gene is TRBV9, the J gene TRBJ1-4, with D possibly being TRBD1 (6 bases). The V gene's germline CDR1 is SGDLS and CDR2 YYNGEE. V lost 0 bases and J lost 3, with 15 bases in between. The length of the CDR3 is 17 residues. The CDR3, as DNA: TGTGCCAGCAGCGTAGAGGGAGGGGGGATGGCTAATGAAAAACTGTTTTTT. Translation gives CASSVEGGGMANEKLFF.

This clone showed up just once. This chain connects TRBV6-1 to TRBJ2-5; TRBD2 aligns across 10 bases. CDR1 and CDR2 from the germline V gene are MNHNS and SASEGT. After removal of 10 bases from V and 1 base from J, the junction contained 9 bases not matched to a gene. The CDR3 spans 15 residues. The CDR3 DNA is TGTGCCACAAGGACTAGCGGACGCCCCCAAGAGACCCAGTACTTC. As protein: CATRTSGRPQETQYF.

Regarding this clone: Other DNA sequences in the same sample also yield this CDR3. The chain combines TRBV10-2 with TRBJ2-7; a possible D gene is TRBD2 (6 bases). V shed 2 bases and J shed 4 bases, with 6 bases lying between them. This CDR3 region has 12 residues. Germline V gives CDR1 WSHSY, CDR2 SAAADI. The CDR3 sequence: CASSEGGYEQYF. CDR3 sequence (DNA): TGCGCCAGCAGTGAGGGAGGGTACGAGCAGTACTTC.

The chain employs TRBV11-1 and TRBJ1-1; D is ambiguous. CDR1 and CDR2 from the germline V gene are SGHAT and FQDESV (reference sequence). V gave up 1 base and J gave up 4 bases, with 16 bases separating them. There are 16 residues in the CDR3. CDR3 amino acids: CASSLGRASMATEAFF. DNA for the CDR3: TGTGCCAGCAGCTTAGGGCGAGCGTCTATGGCCACTGAAGCTTTCTTT.

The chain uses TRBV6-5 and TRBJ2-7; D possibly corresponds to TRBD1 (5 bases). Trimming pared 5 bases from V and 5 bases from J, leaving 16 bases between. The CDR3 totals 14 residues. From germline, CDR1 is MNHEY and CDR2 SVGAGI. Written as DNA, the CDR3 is TGTGCCAGCAGTGAAGGCTCTCGCAGGGACGAGCAGTACTTC. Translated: CASSEGSRRDEQYF.